This T cell receptor beta chain stems from a study of blood T cells in healthy people across ages. The CDR3 sequence is 15 residues long. Germline-derived CDR1 and CDR2 are LNHDA and SQIVND (reference sequence). Then a second PCR, running roughly 7 to 11 cycles, was carried out with a sample-barcoded 5' primer and a J-beta primer mix. A single record per CDR3 protein comes from TCRdb applying MiXCR to the 5' RACE reads. The table has around 1,000,000 distinct CDR3 sequences, 20% to 25% seen once; the top ten hold less than 0.85%. These same data were also listed under a study on T cells of mothers and their children.

The chain employs TRBV19 and TRBJ2-1; 10 nucleotides match TRBD2. The tail of the sequence fits TRBJ2-7 better, so the J call may be wrong. Sequenced sample: blood. The sequence was obtained from a girl aged 2 to 9 in good health. The CDR3 sequence is CASRPKAGGPSEQYF. CDR3 DNA sequence: TGTGCCAGTAGACCTAAAGCGGGAGGGCCGTCTGAGCAGTACTTC.